Listed here are 15 T cell receptor beta chains from one sample, sequenced in a study of T cells in Graves' hyperthyroidism and ophthalmopathy. The TCR beta CDR3 regions underwent amplification using RNA transcripts as the source. TCR CDR3 regions were first amplified by RT-PCR with HTBI primers. TCRdb itself ran the multiplex PCR reads through MiXCR, one entry per CDR3 protein. The profile shows over 90,000 distinct CDR3 sequences, over 45% of them singletons. Input material: blood. The receptors originated from a man aged 40-50 years with Graves' hyperthyroidism.

This clonotype came up many times. V and J are TRBV19 and TRBJ2-7; 7 nucleotides agree with TRBD1. CDR1 and CDR2 (germline): LNHDA, SQIVND (reference sequence). The CDR3 covers 13 residues. With 8 bases clipped from V and 2 bases from J, the junction kept 6 bases outside the gene matches. The CDR3 DNA is TGTGCCAGTCCAGGGGGAAGAACCTACGAGCAGTACTTC. Translation gives CASPGGRTYEQYF.

In its sample, this clonotype was seen once. The chain is built from TRBV29-1 and TRBJ1-2, with a weak D call TRBD1 (6 bases). Trimming removed 4 bases at V and 8 bases at J, with 14 bases between. CDR1 and CDR2 from the germline V gene are SQVTM and ANQGSEA. The CDR3 is made up of 12 amino acids. The DNA of the CDR3 is TGCAGCGTTGGGACAGTCTTCGGAGGCTACACCTTC. Its translation: CSVGTVFGGYTF.

This clonotype was observed many times. This chain joins TRBV7-2 and TRBJ1-2, with TRBD1 as a possible D gene (5 bases). CDR3 length: 13 amino acids. The V gene's germline CDR1 is SGHTA and CDR2 FQGNSA. V was pared by 9 bases and J by 8 bases, with 19 bases between. This CDR3 reads CASRHSGVRGYTF. CDR3 coding DNA: TGTGCCAGTAGGCATTCGGGGGTTCGCGGCTACACCTTC.

This clonotype was found many times. The chain employs TRBV9 and TRBJ2-5, with TRBD1 matching over 10 bases. The CDR3 loop spans 15 amino acids. Germline CDR1 reads SGDLS; CDR2 reads YYNGEE. V lost 0 bases to trimming and J lost 5 bases; unmatched junction nucleotides: 4. CDR3 residues: CASSVAGTGVETQYF. The DNA of the CDR3 is TGTGCCAGCAGCGTAGCCGGGACAGGGGTCGAGACCCAGTACTTC.

The chain uses TRBV24-1 and TRBJ2-3; 14 bases agree with TRBD2. Germline CDR1 KGHDR, CDR2 SFDVKD. CDR3 length equals 14 residues. V shed 7 bases, J shed 5 bases, and the junction held 1 base outside the gene matches. The CDR3 coding sequence is TGTGCCACCAGGGGACTAGCGGGAGTAGATACGCAGTATTTT. It specifies CATRGLAGVDTQYF.

Many counts were recorded for this clonotype. The rearrangement joins TRBV11-1 to TRBJ1-1, with D perhaps TRBD1 (5 bases). The V gene lost 0 bases and the J gene lost 0 bases, with 8 bases spanning the gap. Germline loops: CDR1 SGHAT, CDR2 FQDESV (reference sequence). This CDR3 region has 15 residues. The CDR3: CASSLATDLNTEAFF. As DNA, the CDR3 is TGTGCCAGCAGCTTAGCGACAGACCTGAACACTGAAGCTTTCTTT.

This clonotype was observed many times. The chain recombines TRBV11-3 with TRBJ2-3; TRBD2 matches at 8 bases. The junction had 9 bases not matched to a gene; V was cut back by 4 bases and J by 3 bases. This CDR3 has 16 residues. Germline CDR1 reads SGHNT; CDR2 reads YENEEA. The CDR3 is CASSSPRLARTDTQYF. The CDR3 DNA reads TGTGCCAGCAGCTCGCCCAGACTAGCGCGAACAGATACGCAGTATTTT.

This clonotype was observed a handful of times. A much bigger clone sits one base away, suggesting this may be a read error. The chain carries TRBV12-3 or TRBV12-4 and TRBJ1-1; D unclear. Trimming cost V 4 bases and J 8 bases, with 14 bases left between them. The CDR3 loop spans 13 amino acids. CDR3 amino acids: CASSSRLGKEAFF. DNA of the CDR3: TGTGCCAGCAGTTCTCGTTTGGGGAAGGAAGCTTTCTTT.

This clonotype occurred many times. CDR3 in amino acids: CASSYQGASLDEQFF. The CDR3 bases are TGTGCCAGCAGTTACCAAGGAGCTAGTCTCGATGAGCAGTTCTTC. This chain joins TRBV6-5 and TRBJ2-1; D unclear. Deletions cut 2 bases from V and 8 bases from J, with 16 bases between. The CDR3 spans 15 residues. Germline CDR1 and CDR2: MNHEY and SVGAGI.

CDR3 sequence (DNA): TGCAGTGCTAGAGGAATTAGCGGGAGCTACAATGAGCAGTATTTT. Encoded protein: CSARGISGSYNEQYF. The rearrangement uses TRBV20-1 and TRBJ2-3; 9 nucleotides agree with TRBD2. V was clipped by 1 base and J by 11 bases; unmatched bases: 13. The CDR3 loop spans 15 amino acids. Germline V gene sequence: CDR1 DFQATT, CDR2 SNEGSKA (reference sequence).

As to this clonotype: At one end, the junction sequence differs from germline, possibly due to a read error. J is TRBJ2-1 and V is TRBV10-3, with D unresolved. Germline lookup yields CDR1 ENHRY and CDR2 SYGVKD. The CDR3 extends over 15 amino acids. This chain's CDR3 is CAISERLTAYDEQFF. The CDR3 nucleotides read TGTGCCATCAGTGAAAGGCTAACCGCCTACGATGAGCAGTTCTTC.

In this sample, this clonotype turned up many times. V is TRBV19 and J is TRBJ1-5, with a possible D match to TRBD1 (6 bases). Trimming stripped 3 bases from V and 4 bases from J, with 10 bases between. Germline CDR1 reads LNHDA; CDR2 reads SQIVND (reference sequence). This CDR3 is built from 14 residues. The chain's CDR3 is CASSIGGPNQPQHF. The CDR3 DNA is TGTGCCAGTAGTATCGGGGGCCCAAATCAGCCCCAGCATTTT.

This clonotype has at least ten counts. The chain recombines TRBV19 with TRBJ2-5; tentative D call: TRBD2 (5 bases). Per the germline V gene, CDR1 is LNHDA and CDR2 is SQIVND (reference sequence). Trimming left V 0 bases short and J 5 bases short, with 19 bases between. This CDR3 comprises 17 residues. Written as DNA, the CDR3 is TGTGCCAGTAGTATAGAGAGACTATCTTCGGGTACGGAGACCCAGTACTTC. Encoded protein: CASSIERLSSGTETQYF.

This clonotype showed up just a few times. The rearrangement links TRBV28 to TRBJ1-2; D is perhaps TRBD1 (5 bases). The CDR3 has 14 residues. Germline CDR1 and CDR2: MDHEN and SYDVKM. Trimming left V 2 bases short and J 4 bases short, with 11 bases between. The CDR3 is CASSLRGYFYGYTF. The DNA of the CDR3 is TGTGCCAGCAGTTTAAGGGGCTACTTCTATGGCTACACCTTC.

The chain couples TRBV11-3 to TRBJ2-5; the D is unclear. V was shortened by 6 bases and J by 11 bases, with 25 bases between the two germline ends. The CDR3 extends over 15 amino acids. The germline V gene has CDR1 SGHNT and CDR2 YENEEA. CDR3 in DNA: TGTGCCAGCAGTTTCCCCCGGGCCAAAGCAGATACGCAGTACTTC. As protein: CASSFPRAKADTQYF.